Reported below is one TCR beta chain. Its antigen is not yet known. The sample holds no much larger clone one base away, and base qualities are not on file. There are 14 amino acids in the CDR3, from cysteine to phenylalanine inclusive. The read is trimmed to its CDR3 DNA, 42 bases read in frame from base 1. From V the trimming removes 5 bases and from J it removes 1 base, while the gene matches leave 5 bases of the junction unaccounted for. CDR1 and CDR2, per the germline V gene (reference sequence), are LNHDA and SQIVND. Another Seattle source contributed samples from volunteer blood donors who had recovered from COVID-19. Whole blood was collected in K2EDTA tubes by collaborating institutions according to the institutions' own protocols. For TCRbeta analysis, collaborators shipped samples as frozen whole blood, isolated PBMCs, or DNA extracted from either of those sample types. TCRbeta CDR3 regions were amplified from genomic DNA using the immunoSEQ Assay, a bias-controlled multiplex PCR. In the authors' own workflow: The number of nucleated cells in each sample was estimated from the amplification of reference gene primers within the assay. To quantify the absolute abundance of each unique TCRbeta CDR3 rearrangement, sequence reads were collapsed and filtered. Productive Simpson clonality was computed per sample as the square root of Simpson's diversity index over productive rearrangements. The table was pulled from immuneACCESS by TCRdb, which kept in-frame rearrangements only. Such tables lose some clones; where checked, under half of the loss comes from unresolved V genes, and the rest has no known cause. The V and J calls and clone size come from that table; D and trimming were worked out from the DNA. The sample table lists over 200,000 clones, 84% of them with a count of one. About 2% of the sample comes from the top ten.

This sample was taken from a study of blood T cell repertoires in COVID-19 (dated by TCRdb to 2018 to 2020). For the study in its entirety: The collaborator samples originated in the United States, Italy and Spain and spanned the acute and convalescent phases of COVID-19. The material from the prospective study consisted of cDNA or gDNA derived from T cells, B-cell-depleted T cells, or PBMCs. Deeply sampled blood TCRbeta repertoires from subjects exposed to, actively infected with, or recovered from COVID-19 were included in the dataset. The repertoires were released in a freely available public database meant as a resource for research on the immune response to SARS-CoV-2. Samples came from the ongoing ImmuneRACE study (first 160 participants) plus 1,254 subjects from 6 global collaborators. Sample metadata almost always included a de-identified subject ID, COVID-19 status, age in years and sex. Where available, HLA class I and class II types were taken from metadata supplied by the sample provider and were not determined by assay-based typing. General study outcomes and caveats: Clinical and demographic metadata were provided uncurated, with the amount varying by source and participant.

The receptor chain draws on TRBV19 and TRBJ2-7; TRBD1 matches 7 bases in the middle. The receptor comes from a man aged 35-49 years who had recovered from COVID-19. Sequencing input: peripheral blood. In nucleotide form, the sequence is TGTGCCAGTAGTCCTAGGACAGGTTCCTACGAGCAGTACTTC. Its translation is CASSPRTGSYEQYF. Here the CDR3 is joined to the reference TRBV19 and TRBJ2-7 genes, and the full variable domain is: DGGITQSPKYLFRKEGQNVTLSCEQNLNHDAMYWYRQDPGQGLRLIYYSQIVNDFQKGDIAEGYSVSREKKESFPLTVTSAQKNPTAFYLCASSPRTGSYEQYFGPGTRLTVT.